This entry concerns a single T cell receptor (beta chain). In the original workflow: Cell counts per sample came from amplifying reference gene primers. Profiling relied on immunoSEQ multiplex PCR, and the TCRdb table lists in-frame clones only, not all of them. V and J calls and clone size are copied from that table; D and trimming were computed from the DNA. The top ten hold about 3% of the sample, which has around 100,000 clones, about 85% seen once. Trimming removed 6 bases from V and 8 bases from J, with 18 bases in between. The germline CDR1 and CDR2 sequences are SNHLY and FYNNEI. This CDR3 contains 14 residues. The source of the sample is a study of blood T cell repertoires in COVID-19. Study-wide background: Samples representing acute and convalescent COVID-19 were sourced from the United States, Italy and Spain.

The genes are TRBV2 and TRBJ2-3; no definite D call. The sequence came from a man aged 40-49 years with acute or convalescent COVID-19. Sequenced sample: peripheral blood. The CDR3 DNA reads TGTGCCAGCAGAGCAGGCGTTTTATACGGTACGCAGTATTTT. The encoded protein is CASRAGVLYGTQYF.